The 18 T cell receptor beta chains below all came from one sample that was sequenced in a study of shared clonotypes between healthy human individuals. Clones were sequenced by immunoSEQ multiplex PCR, and TCRdb holds only the in-frame ones, with some missing. The data contain 85,000 to 100,000 clones, over 60% of them seen just once; the ten biggest clones take up roughly 50%. Material for sequencing was memory CD8+ T cells sorted from blood. Stated subset: CD45RO+ cells pooled with CCR7-negative TemRA cells. The source is a man aged 25-40 years in good health.

The chain is built from TRBV7-6 and TRBJ2-2, with TRBD1 identical over 8 bases. After removal of 3 bases from V and 4 bases from J, the junction contained 7 bases not matched to a gene. There are 16 residues in the CDR3. Per germline, CDR1 SGHVS and CDR2 FNYEAQ. The CDR3 loop reads CASSFTGGPGTGELFF. Written as DNA, the CDR3 is TGTGCCAGCAGCTTCACAGGGGGACCGGGCACCGGGGAGCTGTTTTTT.

This chain uses TRBV9 with TRBJ2-6; possible D gene TRBD2, 5 bases. From germline, CDR1 is SGDLS and CDR2 YYNGEE. V was cut by 0 bases and J by 0 bases, with 13 bases left in between. The CDR3 runs 18 residues. The chain's CDR3 is CASSVESSSHSGANVLTF. CDR3 sequence (DNA): TGTGCCAGCAGCGTAGAATCTAGCAGCCACTCTGGGGCCAACGTCCTGACTTTC.

J is TRBJ2-7 and V is TRBV6-5; D remains ambiguous. CDR3 length: 14 amino acids. Germline loops: CDR1 MNHEY, CDR2 SVGAGI. V was trimmed by 2 bases and J by 7 bases, leaving 15 bases between them. The CDR3 bases are TGTGCCAGCAGTTACAGTGGCATGGGTGATGAGCAGTACTTC. Encoded protein: CASSYSGMGDEQYF.

This chain links TRBV29-1 with TRBJ2-3; no firm D call. The germline gives CDR1 SQVTM, CDR2 ANQGSEA. The V end was cut by 6 bases, the J end by 4 bases, with 11 bases between. This CDR3 region has 12 residues. The CDR3: CSVRLGSDTQYF. Written as DNA, the CDR3 is TGCAGCGTCAGGCTGGGCTCAGATACGCAGTATTTT.

The V and J genes are TRBV28 and TRBJ1-2; the D is unclear. V lost 8 bases to trimming and J lost 8 bases, with 18 bases between them. Germline lookup yields CDR1 MDHEN and CDR2 SYDVKM. The CDR3 is 13 residues long. CDR3 loop: CASSTIVGRGYTF. The DNA for the CDR3 is TGTGCCAGCTCCACTATCGTAGGGCGGGGCTACACCTTC.

The chain has TRBV10-1 and TRBJ2-3, with no clear D. V shed 2 bases and J shed 6 bases, with 3 bases lying between them. The germline V gene has CDR1 WNHNN and CDR2 SYGVQD (reference sequence). CDR3 size: 11 residues. The CDR3 coding sequence is TGCGCCAGCAGTGAGGAGGATACGCAGTATTTT. Residues: CASSEEDTQYF.

The chain employs TRBV18 and TRBJ2-1; D is unresolved. V shed 3 bases and J shed 9 bases, with 12 bases lying between them. This CDR3 region has 13 residues. From germline, CDR1 is KGHSH and CDR2 LQKENI. CDR3 nucleotides: TGTGCCAGCTCACCTCTCCAGCTAAGTGAGCAGTTCTTC. It codes for CASSPLQLSEQFF.

The genes are TRBV4-1 and TRBJ2-1, with a possible D match to TRBD2 (5 bases). CDR3 length: 15 amino acids. CDR1 and CDR2 from the germline V gene are MGHRA and YSYEKL. The germline V and J ends were trimmed by 4 bases and 0 bases, with 10 bases remaining between them. The CDR3 loop is CASSRVANSYNEQFF. The CDR3 DNA sequence: TGCGCCAGCAGCCGGGTAGCGAACTCCTACAATGAGCAGTTCTTC.

The V and J genes are TRBV7-8 and TRBJ2-1; 12 nucleotides line up with TRBD2. This CDR3 comprises 20 residues. Germline V CDR1 and CDR2: SGHVS, FQNEAQ. The V segment lost 5 bases and the J segment 1 base; nucleotides outside the gene matches: 15. The CDR3 DNA reads as TGTGCCAGCAGCGTAGGGCTTACTAGCGGGAGGTCTTTTTCCTACAATGAGCAGTTCTTC. It yields the protein CASSVGLTSGRSFSYNEQFF.

This chain connects TRBV5-1 to TRBJ2-1; TRBD2 aligns across 14 bases. The V and J ends lost 4 bases and 7 bases, in that order; junction bases with no gene match: 4. This CDR3 comprises 15 residues. Per germline, CDR1 SGHRS and CDR2 YFSETQ. CDR3 in amino acids: CASSPGLAGANEQFF. The CDR3 DNA sequence: TGCGCCAGCAGCCCGGGACTAGCGGGAGCAAATGAGCAGTTCTTC.

The rearrangement links TRBV11-2 to TRBJ2-7; D gene unclear. V was trimmed by 1 base and J by 0 bases, leaving 22 bases between them. The CDR3 contains 19 residues. In germline, CDR1 is SGHAT, CDR2 FQNNGV. CDR3 sequence: CASSLGSFWATHTSYEQYF. CDR3 sequence (DNA): TGTGCCAGCAGCTTAGGTTCTTTTTGGGCGACCCACACCTCCTACGAGCAGTACTTC.

Regarding this clone: A far more abundant clone sits one base away, making this likely a read error. This chain joins TRBV27 and TRBJ2-1; D might be TRBD2 (5 bases). CDR1 and CDR2 (germline): MNHEY, SMNVEV (reference sequence). The CDR3 loop spans 16 amino acids. This CDR3 reads CVSAPSAGSSYNEQFF. CDR3 coding DNA: TGTGTCAGCGCCCCCAGCGCGGGTAGCTCCTACAATGAGCAGTTCTTC.

Only a few counts were recorded for this clone. Within the sample, other DNA sequences also encode this same CDR3. The rearrangement links TRBV15 to TRBJ2-7; D unresolved. V shed 0 bases and J shed 1 base, with 4 bases lying between them. Germline V gene lookup returns CDR1 LNHNV and CDR2 YYDKDF (reference sequence). This CDR3 has 13 amino acids. This CDR3 reads CATSRDQSYEQYF. Written as DNA, the CDR3 is TGTGCCACCAGCAGAGATCAGTCCTACGAGCAGTACTTC. The full variable domain, completed using reference TRBV15 and TRBJ2-7, is DAMVIQNPRYQVTQFGKPVTLSCSQTLNHNVMYWYQQKSSQAPKLLFHYYDKDFNNEADTPDNFQSRRPNTSFCFLDIRSPGLGDTAMYLCATSRDQSYEQYFGPGTRLTVT.

This clone was recorded at least ten times. The chain joins TRBV6-1 to TRBJ2-1, with D perhaps TRBD1 (6 bases). CDR3 size: 15 residues. With 1 base removed from V and 6 bases from J, the gap between germline ends came to 13 bases. Germline assignment: CDR1 MNHNS and CDR2 SASEGT. The CDR3 DNA sequence: TGTGCCAGCAGTGAAGAGGGGGTTCCCTCCAATGAGCAGTTCTTC. It encodes CASSEEGVPSNEQFF.

V is TRBV29-1 and J is TRBJ2-2; TRBD2 aligns across 9 bases. This CDR3 comprises 13 residues. The junction had 4 bases not matched to a gene; V was cut back by 6 bases and J by 5 bases. Germline values: CDR1 SQVTM, CDR2 ANQGSEA. In nucleotides, the CDR3 is TGCAGCGTCGTGACTAGCGGTACCGGGGAGCTGTTTTTT. Residues: CSVVTSGTGELFF.

V usage is TRBV2 and J usage is TRBJ2-2; TRBD1 might be the D (6 bases). V lost 8 bases, J lost 6 bases, and 19 bases lay in between. Germline V CDR1 and CDR2: SNHLY, FYNNEI. The length of the CDR3 is 15 residues. CDR3 bases: TGTGCCAGCCGACCCTACAGGGTGAATGCCGGGGAGCTGTTTTTT. Its translation: CASRPYRVNAGELFF.

The DNA of the CDR3 is TGTGCCAGCAGTTTCCGGGGGAATGCTTTTAGCAATCAGCCCCAGCATTTT. This gives the protein CASSFRGNAFSNQPQHF. V and J are TRBV28 and TRBJ1-5, with D possibly TRBD1 on 5 matching bases. The V gene lost 3 bases and the J gene lost 0 bases, with 15 bases spanning the gap. Germline loops: CDR1 MDHEN, CDR2 SYDVKM. The CDR3 covers 17 residues.

In nucleotides, the CDR3 is TGTGCCAGCAGCTTGGGGTCCAGGGTGGCAGATACGCAGTATTTT. It encodes CASSLGSRVADTQYF. The chain has TRBV5-4 and TRBJ2-3; TRBD1 might be the D (5 bases). The ends were cut back, 0 bases at V and 4 bases at J, with 12 bases in the middle. CDR1 SGHNT and CDR2 YYREEE come from the germline V gene (reference sequence). CDR3 length: 15 amino acids.